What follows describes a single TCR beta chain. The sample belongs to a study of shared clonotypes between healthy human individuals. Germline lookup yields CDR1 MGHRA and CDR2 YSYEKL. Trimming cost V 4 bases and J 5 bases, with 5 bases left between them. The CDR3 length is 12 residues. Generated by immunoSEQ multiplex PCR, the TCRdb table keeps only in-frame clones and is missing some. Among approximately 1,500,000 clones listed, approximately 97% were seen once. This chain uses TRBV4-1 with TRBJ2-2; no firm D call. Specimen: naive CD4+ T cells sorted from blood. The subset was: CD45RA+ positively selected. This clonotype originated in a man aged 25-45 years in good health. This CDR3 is CASSPWTGELFF. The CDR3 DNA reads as TGCGCCAGCAGCCCCTGGACCGGGGAGCTGTTTTTT.